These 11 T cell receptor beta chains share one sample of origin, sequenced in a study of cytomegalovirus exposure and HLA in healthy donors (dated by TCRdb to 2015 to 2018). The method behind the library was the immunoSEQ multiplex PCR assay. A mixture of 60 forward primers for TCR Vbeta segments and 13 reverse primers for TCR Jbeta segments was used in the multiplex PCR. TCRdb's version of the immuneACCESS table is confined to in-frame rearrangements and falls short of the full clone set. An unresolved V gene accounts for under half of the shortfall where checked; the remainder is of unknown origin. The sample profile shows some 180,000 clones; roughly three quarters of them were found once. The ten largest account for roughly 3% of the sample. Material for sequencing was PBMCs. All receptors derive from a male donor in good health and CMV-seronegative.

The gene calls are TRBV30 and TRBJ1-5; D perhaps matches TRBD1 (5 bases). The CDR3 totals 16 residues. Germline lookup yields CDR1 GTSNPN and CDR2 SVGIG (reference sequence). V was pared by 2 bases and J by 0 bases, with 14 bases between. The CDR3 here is CAWSLPGLLSNQPQHF. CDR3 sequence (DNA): TGTGCCTGGAGTTTGCCGGGACTCCTTAGCAATCAGCCCCAGCATTTT.

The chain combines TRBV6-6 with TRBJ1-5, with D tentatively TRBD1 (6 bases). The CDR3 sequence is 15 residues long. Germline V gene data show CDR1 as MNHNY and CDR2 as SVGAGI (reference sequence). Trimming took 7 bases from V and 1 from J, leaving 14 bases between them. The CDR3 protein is CASTRGRVSNQPQHF. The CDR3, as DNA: TGTGCCAGCACCAGGGGCAGGGTAAGCAATCAGCCCCAGCATTTT.

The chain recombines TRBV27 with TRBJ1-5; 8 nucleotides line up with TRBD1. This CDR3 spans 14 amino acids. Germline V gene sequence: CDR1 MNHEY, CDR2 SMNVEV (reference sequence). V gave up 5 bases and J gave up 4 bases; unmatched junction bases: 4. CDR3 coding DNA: TGTGCCAGCAGTAGACAGGGGTCAAATCAGCCCCAGCATTTT. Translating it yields CASSRQGSNQPQHF.

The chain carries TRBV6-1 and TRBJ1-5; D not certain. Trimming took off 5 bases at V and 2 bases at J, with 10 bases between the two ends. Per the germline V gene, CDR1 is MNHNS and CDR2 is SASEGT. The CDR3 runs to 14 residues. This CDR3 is CASSPRPGNQPQHF. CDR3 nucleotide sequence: TGTGCCAGCAGTCCGCGGCCGGGCAATCAGCCCCAGCATTTT.

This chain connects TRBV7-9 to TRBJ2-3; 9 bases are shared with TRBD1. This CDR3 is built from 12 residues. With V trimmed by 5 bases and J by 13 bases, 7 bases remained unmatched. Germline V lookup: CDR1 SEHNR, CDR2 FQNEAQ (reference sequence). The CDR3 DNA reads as TGTGCCAGCAGCCGGGGACAGGGAAGAGAGTATTTT. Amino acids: CASSRGQGREYF.

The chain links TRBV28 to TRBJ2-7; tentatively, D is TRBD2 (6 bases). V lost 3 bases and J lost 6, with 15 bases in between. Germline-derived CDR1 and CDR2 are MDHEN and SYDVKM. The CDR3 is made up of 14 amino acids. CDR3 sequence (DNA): TGTGCCAGCAGTTTCCTAGCGTCGAGTGGCGAGCAGTACTTC. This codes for CASSFLASSGEQYF.

CDR3 in DNA: TGTGCCAGCAGCTTAATCCCCGGACTAGCGGTCGGGAATGAGCAGTTCTTC. Translating it yields CASSLIPGLAVGNEQFF. This chain connects TRBV7-2 to TRBJ2-1; 10 nucleotides agree with TRBD2. V shed 2 bases, J shed 7 bases, and the junction held 11 bases outside the gene matches. This CDR3 contains 17 residues. Per the germline V gene, CDR1 is SGHTA and CDR2 is FQGNSA.

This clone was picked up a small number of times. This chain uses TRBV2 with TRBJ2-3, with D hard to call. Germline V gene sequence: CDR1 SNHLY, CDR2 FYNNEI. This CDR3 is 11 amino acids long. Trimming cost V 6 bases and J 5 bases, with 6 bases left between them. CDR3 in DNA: TGTGCCAGCAGGAGAGGAGATACGCAGTATTTT. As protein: CASRRGDTQYF.

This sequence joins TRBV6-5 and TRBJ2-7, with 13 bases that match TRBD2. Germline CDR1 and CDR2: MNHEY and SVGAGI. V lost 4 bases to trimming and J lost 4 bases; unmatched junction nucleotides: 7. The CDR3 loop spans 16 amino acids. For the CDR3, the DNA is TGTGCCAGCAGTTCCCACGGGACTAGCGGGAAGTACGAGCAGTACTTC. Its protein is CASSSHGTSGKYEQYF.

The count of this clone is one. CDR3 nucleotide sequence: TGTGCCAGCAGTTACTCGACAGGGACCCAGATTTACGAGCAGTACTTC. It translates to CASSYSTGTQIYEQYF. V and J are TRBV6-6 and TRBJ2-7; 7 bases fit TRBD1. From germline, CDR1 is MNHNY and CDR2 SVGAGI (reference sequence). The ends lost 0 bases at V and 4 bases at J; junction bases unmatched: 9. The CDR3 covers 16 residues.

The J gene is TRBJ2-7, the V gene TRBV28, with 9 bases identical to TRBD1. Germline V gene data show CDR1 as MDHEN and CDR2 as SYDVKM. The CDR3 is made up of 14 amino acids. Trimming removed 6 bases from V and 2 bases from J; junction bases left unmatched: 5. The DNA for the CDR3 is TGTGCCAGCAGCTCCGGGGACAGGGCCTACGAGCAGTACTTC. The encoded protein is CASSSGDRAYEQYF.